This T cell receptor (beta chain) is from a study of blood T cell repertoires in COVID-19. Cohort 3 recovered donors had two negative PCRs, clearance, or symptom resolution. V was shortened by 0 bases and J by 0 bases, with 17 bases between the two germline ends. This CDR3 spans 17 amino acids. The germline V gene has CDR1 GTSNPN and CDR2 SVGIG (reference sequence). Original handling: The authors estimated nucleated cell counts from reference gene primer amplification. Only in-frame clones appear in the TCRdb table, and some are missing; sequencing was by immunoSEQ multiplex PCR. V, J and clone size reflect that table, while D and trimming were determined from the DNA. The sample includes about 480,000 clones, about 88% of them seen just once.

The sequencing input was PBMCs or T cells enriched from blood (not recorded which). V and J are TRBV30 and TRBJ1-2, with D perhaps matching TRBD1 (6 bases). This receptor was obtained from a woman aged 60 to 75 who had recovered from COVID-19. CDR3 nucleotide sequence: TGTGCCTGGAGTGTACTCGCCAGGGGATCCTCTAACTATGGCTACACCTTC. Translated: CAWSVLARGSSNYGYTF.